The TCR beta chain described here comes from a study of blood T cell repertoires in COVID-19. Background on the study: Samples taken during acute and convalescent COVID-19 were collected in the United States, Italy and Spain.

The V gene's germline CDR1 is LNHDA and CDR2 SQIVND (reference sequence). This CDR3 region has 19 residues. J lost 3 bases, V lost 7 bases, and 18 bases had no gene match. Two consecutive negative NP/OP PCR tests, clearance, or resolved symptoms defined Cohort 3 recovery. The protocol was immunoSEQ multiplex PCR, while the TCRdb copy is restricted to in-frame clones and leaves out a portion. The sample carries roughly 180,000 clones, 82% recorded once. What was sequenced was PBMCs or T cells enriched from blood (not recorded which). The origin of this receptor is a man aged 60 to 69 who had recovered from COVID-19. This rearrangement joins TRBV19 to TRBJ2-6; 7 bases match TRBD1. DNA for the CDR3: TGTGCCAGTATCGCCCACAGGGACAGTGGGACCCGTGGGGCCAACGTCCTGACTTTC. As protein: CASIAHRDSGTRGANVLTF. Looking up the rest from reference TRBV19 and TRBJ2-6 gives the full variable domain: DGGITQSPKYLFRKEGQNVTLSCEQNLNHDAMYWYRQDPGQGLRLIYYSQIVNDFQKGDIAEGYSVSREKKESFPLTVTSAQKNPTAFYLCASIAHRDSGTRGANVLTFGAGSRLTVL.